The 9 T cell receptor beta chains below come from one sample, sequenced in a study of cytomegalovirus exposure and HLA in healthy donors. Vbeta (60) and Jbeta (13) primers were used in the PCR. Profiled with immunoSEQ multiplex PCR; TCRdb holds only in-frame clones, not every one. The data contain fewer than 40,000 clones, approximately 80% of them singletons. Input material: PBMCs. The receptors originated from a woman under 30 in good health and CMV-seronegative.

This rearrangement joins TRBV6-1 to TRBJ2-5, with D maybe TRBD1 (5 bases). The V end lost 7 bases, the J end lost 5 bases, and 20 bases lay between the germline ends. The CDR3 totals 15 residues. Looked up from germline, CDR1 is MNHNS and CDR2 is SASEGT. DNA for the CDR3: TGTGCCAGCATGAACCTACTACAGGATCCGGAGACCCAGTACTTC. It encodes CASMNLLQDPETQYF.

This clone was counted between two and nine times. CDR3 region: CASSPGGFSYEQYF. DNA of the CDR3: TGTGCCAGCAGCCCCGGGGGGTTCTCCTACGAGCAGTACTTC. The rearrangement links TRBV9 to TRBJ2-7; 7 bases fit TRBD2. The germline gives CDR1 SGDLS, CDR2 YYNGEE. The J segment lost 0 bases and the V segment lost 4 bases, leaving 4 bases of the junction unmatched. The CDR3 runs 14 residues.

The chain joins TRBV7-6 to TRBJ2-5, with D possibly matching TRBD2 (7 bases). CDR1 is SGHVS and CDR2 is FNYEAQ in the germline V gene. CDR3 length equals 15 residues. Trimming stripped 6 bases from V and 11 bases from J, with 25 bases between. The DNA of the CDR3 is TGTGCCAGCAGGGCCTCAGGGGTACTGGCGGGGGAGCAGTACTTC. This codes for CASRASGVLAGEQYF.

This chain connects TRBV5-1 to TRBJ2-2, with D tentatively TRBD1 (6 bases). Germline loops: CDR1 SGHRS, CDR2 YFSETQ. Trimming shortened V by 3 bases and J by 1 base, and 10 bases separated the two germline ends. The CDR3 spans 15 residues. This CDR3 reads CASSSQGMNTGELFF. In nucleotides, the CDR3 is TGCGCCAGCAGCTCGCAGGGGATGAACACCGGGGAGCTGTTTTTT.

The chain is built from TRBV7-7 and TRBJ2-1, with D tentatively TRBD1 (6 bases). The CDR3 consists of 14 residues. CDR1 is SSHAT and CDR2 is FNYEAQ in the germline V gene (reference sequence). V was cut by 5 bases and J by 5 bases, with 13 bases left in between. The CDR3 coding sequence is TGTGCCAGCAGCCAGGACAGACTTAACAATGAGCAGTTCTTC. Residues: CASSQDRLNNEQFF.

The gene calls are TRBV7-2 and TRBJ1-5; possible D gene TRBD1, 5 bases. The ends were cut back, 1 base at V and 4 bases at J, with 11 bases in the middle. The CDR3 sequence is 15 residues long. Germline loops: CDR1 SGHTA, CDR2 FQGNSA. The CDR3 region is CASSLVGGGNQPQHF. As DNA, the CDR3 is TGTGCCAGCAGCTTAGTTGGGGGAGGGAATCAGCCCCAGCATTTT.

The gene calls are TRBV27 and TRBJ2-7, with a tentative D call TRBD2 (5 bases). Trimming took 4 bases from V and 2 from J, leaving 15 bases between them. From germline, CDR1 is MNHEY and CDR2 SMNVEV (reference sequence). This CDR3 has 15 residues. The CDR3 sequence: CASSSDFSAAYEQYF. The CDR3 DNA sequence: TGTGCCAGCAGTTCCGACTTTAGCGCCGCCTACGAGCAGTACTTC.

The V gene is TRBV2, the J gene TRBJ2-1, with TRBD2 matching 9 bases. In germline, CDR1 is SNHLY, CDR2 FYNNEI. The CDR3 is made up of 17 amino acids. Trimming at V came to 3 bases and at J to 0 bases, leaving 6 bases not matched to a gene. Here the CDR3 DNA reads TGTGCCAGCAGTGAGACTTTTAGCGGGAGCTCCTACAATGAGCAGTTCTTC. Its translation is CASSETFSGSSYNEQFF.

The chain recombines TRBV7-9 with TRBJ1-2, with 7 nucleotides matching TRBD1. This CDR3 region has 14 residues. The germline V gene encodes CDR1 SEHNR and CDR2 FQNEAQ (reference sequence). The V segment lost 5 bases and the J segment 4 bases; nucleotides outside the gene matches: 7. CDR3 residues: CASSPSQGSYGYTF. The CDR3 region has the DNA TGTGCCAGCAGCCCATCACAGGGGAGCTATGGCTACACCTTC.